The 9 T cell receptor beta chains given below trace back to one sample, sequenced in a study of blood T cell repertoires in COVID-19. The data were produced by immunoSEQ multiplex PCR, yet TCRdb's version contains in-frame clones alone and is incomplete. In the table there are about 98,000 clones, approximately 86% of which are singletons. The specimen sequenced was peripheral blood. The receptors here all came from a woman between 45 and 65 years old with COVID-19, enrolled during active disease.

The chain carries TRBV2 and TRBJ2-3, with a weak D call TRBD2 (5 bases). The CDR3 runs 16 residues. Germline V gene data show CDR1 as SNHLY and CDR2 as FYNNEI. V was clipped by 3 bases and J by 2 bases, with 15 bases between them. The DNA for the CDR3 is TGTGCCAGCAGTGAGCTGGCTAGCAAGGTCACAGATACGCAGTATTTT. Translation gives CASSELASKVTDTQYF.

The chain joins TRBV6-4 to TRBJ1-2; D unresolved. Trimming stripped 0 bases from V and 2 bases from J, with 4 bases between. The CDR3 length is 13 residues. CDR1 is MRHNA and CDR2 is SNTAGT in the germline V gene. CDR3 amino acids: CASSDSTNYGYTF. As DNA, the CDR3 is TGTGCCAGCAGTGACTCGACAAACTATGGCTACACCTTC.

This clone was counted once. The chain has TRBV9 and TRBJ1-5; TRBD1 is a possible D gene (5 bases). Germline CDR1 reads SGDLS; CDR2 reads YYNGEE. This CDR3 spans 19 amino acids. V dropped 1 base and J dropped 0 bases, with 20 bases sitting between them. Here the CDR3 reads CASSVIQGSPLSSNQPQHF. The CDR3 DNA reads TGTGCCAGCAGCGTAATTCAGGGATCCCCCTTGAGTAGCAATCAGCCCCAGCATTTT.

This chain uses TRBV6-2 or TRBV6-3 with TRBJ1-4; 9 positions agree with TRBD1. This CDR3 contains 14 residues. V gave up 5 bases and J gave up 10 bases; unmatched junction bases: 8. Germline assignment: CDR1 MNHEY and CDR2 SVGEGT. The CDR3 DNA is TGTGCCAGCAGTCCACCACAGGGGGCCGGAAAACTGTTTTTT. Translation gives CASSPPQGAGKLFF.

The gene calls are TRBV23-1 and TRBJ2-7; D gene ambiguous. TRBV23-1 has ORF status, its function being uncertain. This CDR3 is 16 amino acids long. V dropped 2 bases and J dropped 2 bases, with 16 bases sitting between them. CDR3 sequence (DNA): TGCGCCAGCAGTCAACCAGACAAGAACGCACCCTACGAGCAGTACTTC. Encoded protein: CASSQPDKNAPYEQYF.

The J gene is TRBJ1-1, the V gene TRBV5-1; D remains unclear. Germline CDR1 reads SGHRS; CDR2 reads YFSETQ. V lost 2 bases, J lost 0 bases, and 14 bases lay in between. This CDR3 spans 16 amino acids. The CDR3 DNA reads as TGCGCCAGCAGCTTTGCACAAACAAACATGAACACTGAAGCTTTCTTT. Translation: CASSFAQTNMNTEAFF.

The chain has TRBV19 and TRBJ1-1; 7 bases line up with TRBD1. CDR1 and CDR2 (germline): LNHDA, SQIVND (reference sequence). V gave up 5 bases and J gave up 2 bases; unmatched junction bases: 8. CDR3 length: 15 amino acids. The CDR3 here is CASSSGGQANTEAFF. The CDR3 DNA follows: TGTGCCAGTAGTTCCGGAGGACAGGCTAACACTGAAGCTTTCTTT.

The table lists this clone with a count of one. The V gene is TRBV13, the J gene TRBJ1-1; D call uncertain. V lost 0 bases to trimming and J lost 5 bases, with 7 bases between them. Germline V gene sequence: CDR1 PRHDT, CDR2 FYEKMQ (reference sequence). This CDR3 is built from 13 residues. DNA for the CDR3: TGTGCCAGCAGCTTAGGGGAGCGGACTGAAGCTTTCTTT. It is translated as CASSLGERTEAFF.

The CDR3 DNA reads TGCGCCAGCAGCTTCCCCTACAGTCCGAACACCGGGGAGCTGTTTTTT. It codes for CASSFPYSPNTGELFF. The chain links TRBV5-1 to TRBJ2-2; D ambiguous. Germline V gives CDR1 SGHRS, CDR2 YFSETQ. Trimming cost V 2 bases and J 0 bases, with 11 bases left between them. This CDR3 has 16 residues.